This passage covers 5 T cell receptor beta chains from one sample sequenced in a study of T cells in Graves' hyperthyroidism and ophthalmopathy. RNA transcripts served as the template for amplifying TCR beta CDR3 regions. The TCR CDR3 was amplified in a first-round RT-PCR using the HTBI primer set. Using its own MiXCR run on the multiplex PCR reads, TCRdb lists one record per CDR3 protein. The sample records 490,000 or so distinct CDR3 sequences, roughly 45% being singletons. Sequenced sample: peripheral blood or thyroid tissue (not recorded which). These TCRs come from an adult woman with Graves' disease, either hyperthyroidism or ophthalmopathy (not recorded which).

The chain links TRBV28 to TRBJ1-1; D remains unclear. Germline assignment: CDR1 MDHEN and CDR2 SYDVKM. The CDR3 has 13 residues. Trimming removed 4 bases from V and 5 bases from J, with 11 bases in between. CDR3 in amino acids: CASSSYSDTEAFF. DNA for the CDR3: TGTGCCAGCAGTTCCTACAGTGATACTGAAGCTTTCTTT. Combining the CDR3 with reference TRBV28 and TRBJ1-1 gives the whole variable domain DVKVTQSSRYLVKRTGEKVFLECVQDMDHENMFWYRQDPGLGLRLIYFSYDVKMKEKGDIPEGYSVSREKKERFSLILESASTNQTSMYLCASSSYSDTEAFFGQGTRLTVV.

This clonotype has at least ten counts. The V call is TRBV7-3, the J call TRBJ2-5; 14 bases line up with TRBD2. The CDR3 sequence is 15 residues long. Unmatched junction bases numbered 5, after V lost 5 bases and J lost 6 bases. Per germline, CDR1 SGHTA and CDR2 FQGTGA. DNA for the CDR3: TGTGCCAGCAGCCGACTAGCGGGAGGGGGGAAGACCCAGTACTTC. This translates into CASSRLAGGGKTQYF.

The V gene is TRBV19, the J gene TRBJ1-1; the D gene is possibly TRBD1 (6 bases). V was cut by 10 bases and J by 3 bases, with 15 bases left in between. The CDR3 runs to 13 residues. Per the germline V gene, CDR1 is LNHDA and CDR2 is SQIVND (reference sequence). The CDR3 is CATQKGGYTEAFF. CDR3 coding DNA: TGTGCCACCCAAAAGGGGGGATACACTGAAGCTTTCTTT.

The chain's CDR3 is CASSLDYRSEAFF. CDR3 in DNA: TGTGCCAGCAGCTTGGACTACAGATCCGAAGCTTTCTTT. This rearrangement joins TRBV7-2 to TRBJ1-1; D is unresolved. The CDR3 has 13 residues. Trimming took off 3 bases at V and 8 bases at J, with 13 bases between the two ends. From germline, CDR1 is SGHTA and CDR2 FQGNSA.

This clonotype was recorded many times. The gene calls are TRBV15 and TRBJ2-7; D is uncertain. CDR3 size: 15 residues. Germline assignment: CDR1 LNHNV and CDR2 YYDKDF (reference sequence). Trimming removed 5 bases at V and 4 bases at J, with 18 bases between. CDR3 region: CATSGALAGPYEQYF. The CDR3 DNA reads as TGTGCCACCAGCGGAGCCCTGGCTGGGCCTTACGAGCAGTACTTC. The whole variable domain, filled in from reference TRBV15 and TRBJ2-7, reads DAMVIQNPRYQVTQFGKPVTLSCSQTLNHNVMYWYQQKSSQAPKLLFHYYDKDFNNEADTPDNFQSRRPNTSFCFLDIRSPGLGDTAMYLCATSGALAGPYEQYFGPGTRLTVT.